A selection of T cell receptor beta chains follows, all from one sample in a study of T cells after yellow fever vaccination. One entry per CDR3 protein, called by TCRdb with MiXCR from the 5' RACE reads. Here the sample spans about 42,000 distinct CDR3 sequences, roughly 6.4% being singletons. The sequences come from PBMCs, either bulk or a sorted T-cell subset (CD4+, CD8+, memory, or dextramer-sorted; not recorded which), collected 45 days after the yellow fever booster vaccination. Receptors were obtained from a man younger than 45 who received the YFV17D yellow fever vaccine. CDR3s leave out the opening cysteine and the closing phenylalanine or tryptophan. The order of the fields is V gene, clone size, J gene, CDR3 protein. Clone size is stated in some rows and not others, as once, few, many or a class when expanded.

V gene: TRBV29-1
clone size: .
J gene: TRBJ2-1
CDR3 protein: SVWGKLSYNEQF

V gene: TRBV24-1
clone size: .
J gene: TRBJ2-6
CDR3 protein: ATSGRDRQYSGANVLT

V gene: TRBV14
clone size: many
J gene: TRBJ1-6
CDR3 protein: ASSQRDSNNSPLH

V gene: TRBV5-6
clone size: many
J gene: TRBJ1-2
CDR3 protein: ASSDTGGNGYT

V gene: TRBV15
clone size: many
J gene: TRBJ2-1
CDR3 protein: ATSRDRGREANEQF

V gene: TRBV20-1
clone size: many
J gene: TRBJ2-1
CDR3 protein: SAIKSGQGNNEQF

V gene: TRBV7-2
clone size: many
J gene: TRBJ2-7
CDR3 protein: ASSLTTEVRVEQY

V gene: TRBV20-1
clone size: many
J gene: TRBJ2-7
CDR3 protein: SLGASTYEQY

V gene: TRBV24-1
clone size: .
J gene: TRBJ2-2
CDR3 protein: ATSDETGVTGELF

V gene: TRBV18
clone size: few
J gene: TRBJ2-7
CDR3 protein: ASSTGLVSYEQY

V gene: TRBV12-3/TRBV12-4
clone size: many
J gene: TRBJ1-1
CDR3 protein: ASRAWDSPTEAF

V gene: TRBV7-2
clone size: .
J gene: TRBJ2-1
CDR3 protein: ASSSAGNEQF

V gene: TRBV7-8
clone size: few
J gene: TRBJ2-7
CDR3 protein: ASSARQYEQY

V gene: TRBV7-9
clone size: .
J gene: TRBJ1-5
CDR3 protein: ASSLAWGRGNQPQH

V gene: TRBV6-2/TRBV6-3
clone size: many
J gene: TRBJ1-2
CDR3 protein: ASTRSMNGYT

V gene: TRBV20-1
clone size: few
J gene: TRBJ2-7
CDR3 protein: SANSGTGYEQY

V gene: TRBV11-2
clone size: many
J gene: TRBJ2-7
CDR3 protein: ASSYKLRGGRANYEQY

V gene: TRBV5-1
clone size: many
J gene: TRBJ2-5
CDR3 protein: ASSSTGTSAETQY

V gene: TRBV12-3/TRBV12-4
clone size: many
J gene: TRBJ2-3
CDR3 protein: ASGRAGDTQY

V gene: TRBV5-5
clone size: many
J gene: TRBJ2-4
CDR3 protein: ASSLSSGSSNIQY

V gene: TRBV7-2
clone size: many
J gene: TRBJ2-1
CDR3 protein: ASSLQLANAGNEQF

V gene: TRBV20-1
clone size: many
J gene: TRBJ2-7
CDR3 protein: SAGRDGAYEQY

V gene: TRBV6-2/TRBV6-3
clone size: many
J gene: TRBJ2-1
CDR3 protein: ASSLAGARSGQF

V gene: TRBV18
clone size: .
J gene: TRBJ2-2
CDR3 protein: ASSPLTTGELF

V gene: TRBV6-6
clone size: many
J gene: TRBJ2-3
CDR3 protein: ASSYSSYTQY

V gene: TRBV6-5
clone size: many
J gene: TRBJ2-3
CDR3 protein: ASRAQGAGMY

V gene: TRBV30
clone size: few
J gene: TRBJ2-3
CDR3 protein: AWAPWGTDTQY

V gene: TRBV5-1
clone size: many
J gene: TRBJ1-1
CDR3 protein: ASSLDRGGTEAF

V gene: TRBV9
clone size: .
J gene: TRBJ2-3
CDR3 protein: ASSVGTSGSTDTQY

V gene: TRBV28
clone size: many
J gene: TRBJ2-7
CDR3 protein: ASTGAITIEQY

V gene: TRBV2
clone size: .
J gene: TRBJ2-2
CDR3 protein: ASRERDRGPGELF

V gene: TRBV11-2
clone size: many
J gene: TRBJ1-1
CDR3 protein: ASSFHRNTEAF

V gene: TRBV20-1
clone size: medium-sized
J gene: TRBJ2-5
CDR3 protein: SARPRLPGLAGGLETQY

V gene: TRBV4-3
clone size: many
J gene: TRBJ2-3
CDR3 protein: ASSQPTSGSRQY

V gene: TRBV29-1
clone size: few
J gene: TRBJ1-6
CDR3 protein: SVVTSDYSPLH

V gene: TRBV7-2
clone size: .
J gene: TRBJ2-3
CDR3 protein: ASSFQLAGAADTQY

V gene: TRBV20-1
clone size: few
J gene: TRBJ2-7
CDR3 protein: SARREPGGINYEQY

V gene: TRBV3-1
clone size: many
J gene: TRBJ1-2
CDR3 protein: ASSQAGGKNGYT

V gene: TRBV7-8
clone size: .
J gene: TRBJ1-5
CDR3 protein: ASSVNRQYQPQH

V gene: TRBV5-1
clone size: few
J gene: TRBJ2-5
CDR3 protein: ASSSQGSGETQY

V gene: TRBV7-9
clone size: .
J gene: TRBJ1-2
CDR3 protein: ASSHQRVTNYGYT

V gene: TRBV6-1
clone size: many
J gene: TRBJ1-1
CDR3 protein: ASNQGGTSAEAF

V gene: TRBV20-1
clone size: many
J gene: TRBJ1-6
CDR3 protein: SAYPGQGDSPLH

V gene: TRBV20-1
clone size: many
J gene: TRBJ1-2
CDR3 protein: SPRAGGAYGYT

V gene: TRBV20-1
clone size: .
J gene: TRBJ1-5
CDR3 protein: SARDAKTNQPQH

V gene: TRBV12-3/TRBV12-4
clone size: few
J gene: TRBJ2-7
CDR3 protein: ASSLGRLERPGSEQY

V gene: TRBV28
clone size: many
J gene: TRBJ2-7
CDR3 protein: ASRSGPYEQY

V gene: TRBV7-2
clone size: many
J gene: TRBJ1-2
CDR3 protein: ASSLGLGSYGYT

V gene: TRBV3-1
clone size: many
J gene: TRBJ1-2
CDR3 protein: ASSRSQGNYGYT

V gene: TRBV10-3
clone size: .
J gene: TRBJ1-1
CDR3 protein: AIKQGIVNTEAF

V gene: TRBV5-4
clone size: .
J gene: TRBJ2-1
CDR3 protein: ASSLGGISNNEQF

V gene: TRBV20-1
clone size: few
J gene: TRBJ1-1
CDR3 protein: SARVWADTGLNTEAF